This T cell receptor (beta chain) was observed in a study of control samples from healthy donors and cancer patients. Profiled with immunoSEQ multiplex PCR; TCRdb holds only in-frame clones, not every one. The sample has approximately 94,000 clones; just over 90% are singletons. The CDR3 runs 18 residues. Germline V gene data show CDR1 as SGHDT and CDR2 as YYEEEE. V was cut by 3 bases and J by 0 bases, with 18 bases left in between. The sequencing sample was made of blood. This sequence originates from a woman in her twenties or thirties in good health. This sequence joins TRBV5-6 and TRBJ1-4; tentatively, D is TRBD1 (5 bases). This CDR3 is CASSSWGDRRATNEKLFF. The CDR3 region has the DNA TGTGCCAGCAGCTCATGGGGCGATCGGCGAGCAACTAATGAAAAACTGTTTTTT.